This note documents a single TCR beta chain sequence. The antigen remains unidentified. Library preparation (for TCRbeta) was performed with unique molecular identifiers. TCRdb redid the calling of the PCR reads with MiXCR, one entry per CDR3 protein. Of 250,000 to 400,000 distinct CDR3 sequences in the sample, over 20% are singletons; the top ten hold roughly 11%. This sample is part of a study of T-cell reconstitution after alpha-beta-depleted transplantation in children. Study-wide findings and caveats: Elevated TCRbeta diversity at day 60 was traced, in some patients, to surviving recipient T cells and thymic progenitors. Several hundred rapidly expanded clones from non-depleted graft cells reportedly supplied alpha-beta T cells about two months post-transplant. Newly made T cells mostly supplied T-cell counts and diversity one year after transplant.

CDR1 LGHDT and CDR2 YNNKEL come from the germline V gene (reference sequence). This CDR3 region has 17 residues. V dropped 3 bases and J dropped 1; count of bases not matched to a gene: 11. This chain connects TRBV3-1 to TRBJ2-5, with 7 bases lining up with TRBD2. The starting material was PBMCs, mostly from graft donor cells, obtained 180 days after TCRalphabeta/CD19-depleted stem cell transplant. This receptor was taken from a male patient aged 10-17 years who had a stem cell transplant for acute lymphoblastic leukemia, so the T cells may come from the graft donor. This chain's CDR3 is CASSHRKGRELQETQYF. DNA of the CDR3: TGTGCCAGCAGCCACCGGAAGGGGCGGGAGCTCCAAGAGACCCAGTACTTC.